The 5 T cell receptor beta chains given below trace back to one sample, sequenced in a study of CD4 T cells in relation to SARS-CoV-2 and coronaviruses (TCRdb year 2021). Library creation used the immunoSEQ multiplex PCR assay. Imported from immuneACCESS, the table was reduced by TCRdb to in-frame sequences with V and J called. These copies leave out some clones; in studies compared against another copy, an unresolved V gene accounts for under half, and the cause of the remainder is not known. The sample records tens of thousands of clones, 92% of which are singletons. Under 0.4% of the sample goes to the ten largest clones. What was sequenced was naive CD4+ T cells from PBMCs. Reading the label with the study, this specimen's cell subset or site is: naive CD4+ T cells isolated by negative enrichment. The receptors stem from an adult with COVID-19.

The chain joins TRBV28 to TRBJ1-1, with TRBD1 matching 10 bases. V trimming: 2 bases; J trimming: 5 bases; junction bases outside the gene matches: 2. Per germline, CDR1 MDHEN and CDR2 SYDVKM. This CDR3 is built from 14 residues. CDR3 nucleotides: TGTGCCAGCAGTTTACCGGGACAGGGGACTGAAGCTTTCTTT. It translates to CASSLPGQGTEAFF.

The V and J genes are TRBV3-1 (or the pseudogene TRBV3-2) and TRBJ2-2, with D possibly TRBD2 on 5 matching bases. V was cut by 2 bases and J by 6 bases, with 16 bases left in between. Germline V gives CDR1 LGHDT, CDR2 YNNKEL (reference sequence). The CDR3 sequence is 16 residues long. The CDR3 DNA is TGTGCCAGCAGCCAACGAGGAGGATCCCTCTCCGGGGAGCTGTTTTTT. This sequence encodes CASSQRGGSLSGELFF.

V gene TRBV28 combines with J gene TRBJ1-5, with a tentative D call TRBD1 (5 bases). Trimming took off 2 bases at V and 4 bases at J, with 9 bases between the two ends. The CDR3 runs to 14 residues. Germline V CDR1 and CDR2: MDHEN, SYDVKM. The CDR3 loop is CASSLGGRNQPQHF. DNA of the CDR3: TGTGCCAGCAGTTTAGGGGGGAGAAATCAGCCCCAGCATTTT.

The V and J genes are TRBV19 and TRBJ1-4, with D hard to call. This CDR3 contains 14 residues. The germline V and J ends were trimmed by 3 bases and 8 bases, with 13 bases remaining between them. The germline V gene encodes CDR1 LNHDA and CDR2 SQIVND (reference sequence). The CDR3 DNA reads TGTGCCAGTAGTATTTTGGGGATGGGCGAAAAACTGTTTTTT. This translates into CASSILGMGEKLFF.

This chain joins TRBV2 and TRBJ2-7; D gene ambiguous. The V gene lost 5 bases and the J gene lost 3 bases, with 5 bases spanning the gap. Germline lookup yields CDR1 SNHLY and CDR2 FYNNEI. The CDR3 is made up of 11 amino acids. The CDR3 here is CASSPLYEQYF. The CDR3 nucleotides are TGTGCCAGCAGTCCGCTCTACGAGCAGTACTTC.